The 25 T cell receptor beta chains presented below share a single source sample, sequenced in a study of cytomegalovirus exposure and HLA in healthy donors. Vbeta (60) and Jbeta (13) primers were used in the PCR. TCRdb's copy holds only in-frame clones and misses some; the assay was immunoSEQ multiplex PCR. The data hold 100,000 to 120,000 clones, with under 85% observed a single time. Sequences were obtained from PBMCs. The receptors here all came from a young man in good health and CMV-seropositive.

V usage is TRBV9 and J usage is TRBJ2-1; 13 bases are shared with TRBD2. With 3 bases clipped from V and 4 bases from J, the junction kept 10 bases outside the gene matches. Germline V gene lookup returns CDR1 SGDLS and CDR2 YYNGEE. The CDR3 is made up of 18 amino acids. CDR3 residues: CASSAYGLAGETYNEQFF. The CDR3 DNA reads as TGTGCCAGCAGCGCATATGGACTAGCGGGAGAGACGTACAATGAGCAGTTCTTC.

V is TRBV7-2 and J is TRBJ2-2; D remains ambiguous. V lost 1 base, J lost 0 bases, and 9 bases lay in between. Germline V gene data show CDR1 as SGHTA and CDR2 as FQGNSA. The CDR3 consists of 16 residues. CDR3 amino acids: CASSLDYGTNTGELFF. CDR3 coding DNA: TGTGCCAGCAGCTTAGACTACGGTACGAACACCGGGGAGCTGTTTTTT. The entire variable domain, with the rest obtained from reference TRBV7-2 and TRBJ2-2, is as follows: GAGVSQSPSNKVTEKGKDVELRCDPISGHTALYWYRQSLGQGLEFLIYFQGNSAPDKSGLPSDRFSAERTGGSVSTLTIQRTQQEDSAVYLCASSLDYGTNTGELFFGEGSRLTVL.

The chain employs TRBV18 and TRBJ1-2, with a possible D match to TRBD1 (5 bases). This CDR3 is 16 amino acids long. The ends were cut back, 5 bases at V and 3 bases at J, with 19 bases in the middle. Germline CDR1 KGHSH, CDR2 LQKENI. This CDR3 reads CASSSRQGSGDYGYTF. Here the CDR3 DNA reads TGTGCCAGCTCATCCAGGCAGGGTTCAGGAGACTATGGCTACACCTTC.

This chain joins TRBV7-9 and TRBJ1-6; TRBD1 aligns across 7 bases. CDR1 SEHNR and CDR2 FQNEAQ come from the germline V gene (reference sequence). The CDR3 has 15 residues. Trimming cost V 5 bases and J 7 bases; bases outside gene matches: 8. CDR3 residues: CASSASGQRNSPLHF. The CDR3 coding sequence is TGTGCCAGCAGCGCCTCGGGACAGCGCAATTCACCCCTCCACTTT.

This sequence joins TRBV5-1 and TRBJ1-2; TRBD1 aligns across 11 bases. This CDR3 is built from 16 residues. The germline CDR1 and CDR2 sequences are SGHRS and YFSETQ. V lost 0 bases and J lost 7; bases outside the gene matches: 8. The CDR3 sequence is CASSLGTGGVFPGYTF. CDR3 in DNA: TGCGCCAGCAGCTTGGGGACAGGGGGCGTTTTTCCTGGCTACACCTTC.

The V call is TRBV27, the J call TRBJ1-3; D perhaps matches TRBD1 (6 bases). The germline V gene has CDR1 MNHEY and CDR2 SMNVEV (reference sequence). Between the trimmed V and J ends, which lost 2 bases and 2 bases, there was a span of 7 bases. The CDR3 is 14 residues long. The CDR3 DNA sequence: TGTGCCAGCAGTTTAACAGGGCCTGGAAACACCATATATTTT. It specifies CASSLTGPGNTIYF.

The chain joins TRBV4-3 to TRBJ1-4; 8 bases are shared with TRBD1. This CDR3 is built from 14 residues. Germline V lookup: CDR1 LGHNA, CDR2 YSLEER. V shed 3 bases and J 6 bases; nucleotides not matched to a gene: 3. The CDR3 loop is CASSQGQADEKLFF. CDR3 nucleotide sequence: TGCGCCAGCAGCCAGGGACAGGCCGATGAAAAACTGTTTTTT.

This chain uses TRBV27 with TRBJ2-7; possible D gene TRBD2, 6 bases. The CDR3 consists of 14 residues. Germline V gene sequence: CDR1 MNHEY, CDR2 SMNVEV (reference sequence). V dropped 7 bases and J dropped 5 bases, with 18 bases sitting between them. The CDR3 reads CASIRDSRGNEQYF. The CDR3, as DNA: TGTGCCAGCATTCGGGACTCCCGAGGCAACGAGCAGTACTTC.

Only a few counts were recorded for this clone. This chain joins TRBV19 and TRBJ1-4; TRBD1 is a possible D gene (5 bases). The CDR3 extends over 16 amino acids. Germline V CDR1 and CDR2: LNHDA, SQIVND (reference sequence). V was clipped by 0 bases and J by 8 bases, with 16 bases between them. CDR3 coding DNA: TGTGCCAGTAGTATAGACTCCCGGCAGGGCCGGGAAAAACTGTTTTTT. It yields the protein CASSIDSRQGREKLFF.

The V and J genes are TRBV5-1 and TRBJ2-7; a possible D gene is TRBD2 (7 bases). Trimming removed 0 bases at V and 4 bases at J, with 11 bases between. Looked up from germline, CDR1 is SGHRS and CDR2 is YFSETQ. The CDR3 spans 14 residues. CDR3 in amino acids: CASSLDAGAYEQYF. The CDR3 bases are TGCGCCAGCAGCTTGGATGCGGGGGCTTACGAGCAGTACTTC.

The table lists this clone with a few counts. This chain joins TRBV2 and TRBJ2-7; D might be TRBD1 (5 bases). The V gene lost 11 bases and the J gene lost 1 base, with 12 bases spanning the gap. The length of the CDR3 is 12 residues. Germline V CDR1 and CDR2: SNHLY, FYNNEI. This CDR3 is CAERDRSYEQYF. As DNA, the CDR3 is TGTGCCGAACGCGACAGATCCTACGAGCAGTACTTC. The full variable domain, in which reference TRBV2 and TRBJ2-7 provide the parts outside the CDR3, is EPEVTQTPSHQVTQMGQEVILRCVPISNHLYFYWYRQILGQKVEFLVSFYNNEISEKSEIFDDQFSVERPDGSNFTLKIRSTKLEDSAMYFCAERDRSYEQYFGPGTRLTVT.

This chain uses TRBV7-2 with TRBJ1-2, with no clear D. CDR3 size: 16 residues. Germline CDR1 reads SGHTA; CDR2 reads FQGNSA. Trimming stripped 1 base from V and 8 bases from J, with 20 bases between. CDR3 loop: CASSLVSGVQFAGYTF. The CDR3 region has the DNA TGTGCCAGCAGCTTAGTTTCGGGTGTACAATTTGCGGGCTACACCTTC.

J is TRBJ1-5 and V is TRBV10-2; 7 bases agree with TRBD1. V gave up 2 bases and J gave up 7 bases; unmatched junction bases: 8. CDR3 size: 15 residues. Germline V lookup: CDR1 WSHSY, CDR2 SAAADI. The CDR3 loop is CASSELGQGDQPQHF. The CDR3 nucleotides read TGCGCCAGCAGTGAGCTCGGGCAGGGGGACCAGCCCCAGCATTTT.

The chain is built from TRBV6-4 and TRBJ1-2; possible D gene TRBD1, 5 bases. With 0 bases removed from V and 4 bases from J, the gap between germline ends came to 15 bases. In germline, CDR1 is MRHNA, CDR2 SNTAGT. The CDR3 totals 16 residues. The DNA of the CDR3 is TGTGCCAGCAGTGACTCCTCTAGGGGCAACCTCTATGGCTACACCTTC. Protein product: CASSDSSRGNLYGYTF.

This clone came up a few times. CDR3 in amino acids: CASSYPRGGDTGELFF. As DNA, the CDR3 is TGTGCCAGCAGTTACCCCAGGGGAGGGGACACCGGGGAGCTGTTTTTT. The J gene is TRBJ2-2, the V gene TRBV6-5, with D possibly TRBD2 on 7 matching bases. Between the trimmed V and J ends, which lost 2 bases and 3 bases, there was a span of 13 bases. This CDR3 is 16 amino acids long. CDR1 is MNHEY and CDR2 is SVGAGI in the germline V gene.

The sample holds a few counts of this clone. For the CDR3, the DNA is TGTGCCAGTAGTAGCCAGGGGGATACAGTTGAAAAACTGTTTTTT. This translates into CASSSQGDTVEKLFF. The V and J genes are TRBV19 and TRBJ1-4; 7 bases are shared with TRBD1. The CDR3 runs 15 residues. The germline CDR1 and CDR2 sequences are LNHDA and SQIVND (reference sequence). Trimming cost V 4 bases and J 7 bases; bases outside gene matches: 9.

This clone occurred once. The chain combines TRBV19 with TRBJ2-7, with 7 bases matching TRBD2. Trimming took 3 bases from V and 6 from J; bases not matched to a gene: 8. Germline V lookup: CDR1 LNHDA, CDR2 SQIVND (reference sequence). The CDR3 has 14 amino acids. The CDR3 sequence: CASSINNGGFEQYF. The DNA of the CDR3 is TGTGCCAGTAGTATTAATAACGGGGGGTTCGAGCAGTACTTC.

This clone came up once. The rearrangement links TRBV21-1 to TRBJ2-5; TRBD1 reflects the table's D call only, with no check against the DNA. The end of the DNA aligns better with TRBJ2-7, so the J call may be wrong. TRBV21-1 is marked as a pseudogene. CDR3 length: 16 residues. CDR3 coding DNA: TGTGCCAGCAGCAAACTCCGAACAGGGGTCCCCTACGAGCAGTACTTC. Translated: CASSKLRTGVPYEQYF.

The CDR3 bases are TGTGCCAGCAGCGTAGAAGGGACTAGCCCAGTAGATACGCAGTATTTT. Protein sequence: CASSVEGTSPVDTQYF. The chain uses TRBV9 and TRBJ2-3; 9 bases align to TRBD2. Germline trimming cut 0 bases from V and 5 bases from J; bases unmatched to any gene: 7. Germline CDR1 SGDLS, CDR2 YYNGEE. This CDR3 has 16 residues.

The chain carries TRBV6-4 and TRBJ2-2; D possibly corresponds to TRBD2 (5 bases). Germline V gene lookup returns CDR1 MRHNA and CDR2 SNTAGT. With 4 bases removed from V and 2 bases from J, the gap between germline ends came to 8 bases. CDR3 length: 14 amino acids. CDR3 sequence (DNA): TGTGCCAGCAGTGTCGGGGTTAACACCGGGGAGCTGTTTTTT. This gives the protein CASSVGVNTGELFF.

This clone turned up a few times. This chain links TRBV9 with TRBJ2-3, with D maybe TRBD1 (5 bases). V lost 0 bases, J lost 1 base, and 15 bases lay in between. Germline V gives CDR1 SGDLS, CDR2 YYNGEE. There are 17 residues in the CDR3. CDR3 region: CASSVGWIWGGTDTQYF. The CDR3 DNA sequence: TGTGCCAGCAGCGTAGGATGGATCTGGGGCGGCACAGATACGCAGTATTTT.

The CDR3 reads CASSLAGEDTEAFF. For the CDR3, the DNA is TGTGCCAGCAGCTTGGCTGGGGAGGACACTGAAGCTTTCTTT. The gene calls are TRBV7-9 and TRBJ1-1; D gene ambiguous. Trimming removed 3 bases from V and 3 bases from J, with 11 bases in between. This CDR3 region has 14 residues. Germline assignment: CDR1 SEHNR and CDR2 FQNEAQ (reference sequence).

The V and J genes are TRBV29-1 and TRBJ1-2, with 7 bases lining up with TRBD1. The junction had 9 bases not matched to a gene; V was cut back by 7 bases and J by 4 bases. The germline gives CDR1 SQVTM, CDR2 ANQGSEA. CDR3 size: 13 residues. CDR3 in DNA: TGCAGCGACACACCGGGACAGCCCTATGGCTACACCTTC. Encoded protein: CSDTPGQPYGYTF.

This clone was seen only once. The chain has TRBV4-2 and TRBJ1-4, with TRBD1 identical over 9 bases. Trimming at V came to 1 base and at J to 4 bases, leaving 13 bases not matched to a gene. The CDR3 contains 19 residues. Germline CDR1 reads LGHNA; CDR2 reads YNFKEQ. The CDR3 loop reads CASSQVFLGGTGHNEKLFF. The CDR3 DNA reads as TGTGCCAGCAGCCAAGTTTTTTTAGGGGGGACAGGGCATAATGAAAAACTGTTTTTT.

This clone was observed a few times. V usage is TRBV7-9 and J usage is TRBJ1-3; no clear D gene. Trimming took 5 bases from V and 3 from J, leaving 20 bases between them. Germline V gene data show CDR1 as SEHNR and CDR2 as FQNEAQ (reference sequence). There are 17 residues in the CDR3. The CDR3 loop reads CASSLGSGDSFGNTIYF. The CDR3, as DNA: TGTGCCAGCAGCCTGGGGAGTGGCGACTCCTTTGGAAACACCATATATTTT.